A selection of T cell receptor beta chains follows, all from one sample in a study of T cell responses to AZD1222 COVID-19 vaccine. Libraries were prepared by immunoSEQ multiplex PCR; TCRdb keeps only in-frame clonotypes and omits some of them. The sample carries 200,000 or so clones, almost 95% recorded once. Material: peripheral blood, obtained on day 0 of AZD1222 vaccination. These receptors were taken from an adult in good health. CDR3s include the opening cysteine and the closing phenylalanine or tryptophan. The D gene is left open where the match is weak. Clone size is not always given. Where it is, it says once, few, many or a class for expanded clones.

CDR3 protein: CASSLFLRGLADNEQFF
CDR3 DNA: TGTGCCAGCTCCCTCTTTCTAAGAGGACTAGCGGACAATGAGCAGTTCTTC
J gene: TRBJ2-1
D gene: TRBD2
V gene: TRBV27
clone size: NA

CDR3 protein: CASSPQGNTGELFF
CDR3 DNA: TGTGCCAGCTCACCCCAGGGAAACACCGGGGAGCTGTTTTTT
J gene: TRBJ2-2
D gene: NA
V gene: TRBV18
clone size: NA

CDR3 protein: CAWSRASFSYNSPLHF
CDR3 DNA: TGTGCCTGGAGTCGGGCCTCATTCTCCTATAATTCACCCCTCCACTTT
J gene: TRBJ1-6
D gene: NA
V gene: TRBV30
clone size: NA

CDR3 protein: CASSLVGGNEQFF
CDR3 DNA: TGTGCCAGCAGCTTAGTAGGGGGCAATGAGCAGTTCTTC
J gene: TRBJ2-1
D gene: NA
V gene: TRBV7-2
clone size: NA

CDR3 protein: CATSRDRGTDTQYF
CDR3 DNA: TGTGCCACCAGCAGAGATCGTGGCACAGATACGCAGTATTTT
J gene: TRBJ2-3
D gene: NA
V gene: TRBV15
clone size: NA

CDR3 protein: CASSKDGSGNTIYF
CDR3 DNA: TGTGCCAGCAGCAAGGACGGCTCTGGAAACACCATATATTTT
J gene: TRBJ1-3
D gene: NA
V gene: TRBV9
clone size: NA

CDR3 protein: CAWSLSPLWTEAFF
CDR3 DNA: TGTGCCTGGAGTCTGAGCCCTTTATGGACTGAAGCTTTCTTT
J gene: TRBJ1-1
D gene: NA
V gene: TRBV30
clone size: NA

CDR3 protein: CSAQGPFEQFF
CDR3 DNA: TGCAGTGCCCAGGGGCCTTTTGAGCAGTTCTTC
J gene: TRBJ2-1
D gene: NA
V gene: TRBV20-1
clone size: NA

CDR3 protein: CASSPRAGNTIYF
CDR3 DNA: TGTGCCAGCAGCCCTAGGGCTGGAAACACCATATATTTT
J gene: TRBJ1-3
D gene: NA
V gene: TRBV3-1/TRBV3-2
clone size: NA

CDR3 protein: CAWVSEGLSYNEQFF
CDR3 DNA: TGTGCCTGGGTAAGCGAGGGCCTATCCTACAATGAGCAGTTCTTC
J gene: TRBJ2-1
D gene: NA
V gene: TRBV30
clone size: NA

CDR3 protein: CASSRTGFGNTEAFF
CDR3 DNA: TGTGCCAGCAGCCGCACAGGGTTTGGTAACACTGAAGCTTTCTTT
J gene: TRBJ1-1
D gene: NA
V gene: TRBV7-2
clone size: NA

CDR3 protein: CSVVSGDYEQYF
CDR3 DNA: TGCAGCGTTGTATCAGGGGATTACGAGCAGTACTTC
J gene: TRBJ2-7
D gene: NA
V gene: TRBV29-1
clone size: NA

CDR3 protein: CASSESGTPLHTIYF
CDR3 DNA: TGTGCCAGCAGTGAATCGGGGACACCGCTCCACACCATATATTTT
J gene: TRBJ1-3
D gene: NA
V gene: TRBV6-1
clone size: NA

CDR3 protein: CASSQAGVAEAFF
CDR3 DNA: TGTGCCAGCAGCCAGGCCGGGGTCGCTGAAGCTTTCTTT
J gene: TRBJ1-1
D gene: NA
V gene: TRBV7-2
clone size: NA

CDR3 protein: CASSEDRNTEAFF
CDR3 DNA: TGCGCCAGCAGTGAGGACAGGAACACTGAAGCTTTCTTT
J gene: TRBJ1-1
D gene: NA
V gene: TRBV10-1
clone size: few

CDR3 protein: CASSEPGESTNEQFF
CDR3 DNA: TGCGCCAGCAGTGAGCCTGGGGAATCGACGAATGAGCAGTTCTTC
J gene: TRBJ2-1
D gene: NA
V gene: TRBV10-2
clone size: NA

CDR3 protein: CASRKRGTGELFF
CDR3 DNA: TGTGCCAGCAGAAAGCGGGGAACCGGGGAGCTGTTTTTT
J gene: TRBJ2-2
D gene: TRBD2
V gene: TRBV7-2
clone size: NA

CDR3 protein: CASSIEQGVRNQPQHF
CDR3 DNA: TGTGCCAGTAGTATAGAGCAGGGGGTACGCAATCAGCCCCAGCATTTT
J gene: TRBJ1-5
D gene: TRBD1
V gene: TRBV19
clone size: NA

CDR3 protein: CASSYTVSQGEQYF
CDR3 DNA: TGTGCCAGCAGTTACACCGTAAGCCAGGGCGAGCAGTACTTC
J gene: TRBJ2-7
D gene: NA
V gene: TRBV6-5
clone size: NA

CDR3 protein: CASSVSGPQETQYF
CDR3 DNA: TGTGCCAGCAGCGTAAGCGGACCACAAGAGACCCAGTACTTC
J gene: TRBJ2-5
D gene: NA
V gene: TRBV9
clone size: NA

CDR3 protein: CAKGGGGPNYEQYF
CDR3 DNA: TGTGCCAAGGGTGGGGGAGGACCTAACTACGAGCAGTACTTC
J gene: TRBJ2-7
D gene: NA
V gene: TRBV2
clone size: NA

CDR3 protein: CASKLAGGINEQFF
CDR3 DNA: TGTGCCAGTAAATTAGCGGGAGGTATCAATGAGCAGTTCTTC
J gene: TRBJ2-1
D gene: TRBD2
V gene: TRBV19
clone size: NA

CDR3 protein: CASSSPGLAGNGELFF
CDR3 DNA: TGTGCCAGCAGTTCCCCAGGACTAGCGGGGAACGGGGAGCTGTTTTTT
J gene: TRBJ2-2
D gene: TRBD2
V gene: TRBV27
clone size: NA

CDR3 protein: CSVSLYDARAEAFF
CDR3 DNA: TGCAGCGTTTCCTTATATGACGCCCGGGCTGAAGCTTTCTTT
J gene: TRBJ1-1
D gene: NA
V gene: TRBV29-1
clone size: once

CDR3 protein: CASSQGQGNTEAFF
CDR3 DNA: TGCGCCAGCAGCCAAGGACAGGGGAACACTGAAGCTTTCTTT
J gene: TRBJ1-1
D gene: TRBD1
V gene: TRBV4-3
clone size: NA

CDR3 protein: CASSVAGTSGRGETQYF
CDR3 DNA: TGTGCCAGCAGCGTAGCCGGGACTAGCGGGAGAGGGGAGACCCAGTACTTC
J gene: TRBJ2-5
D gene: TRBD2
V gene: TRBV9
clone size: once

CDR3 protein: CASSLDARGYYGYTF
CDR3 DNA: TGTGCCAGCAGCTTAGACGCCAGGGGGTACTATGGCTACACCTTC
J gene: TRBJ1-2
D gene: TRBD1
V gene: TRBV11-2
clone size: NA

CDR3 protein: CASSTRGQGDETQYF
CDR3 DNA: TGTGCCAGCAGTACCCGCGGACAGGGGGATGAGACCCAGTACTTC
J gene: TRBJ2-5
D gene: TRBD1
V gene: TRBV6-2/TRBV6-3
clone size: NA

CDR3 protein: CASSLDRTSYEQYF
CDR3 DNA: TGTGCCAGTAGCCTAGACAGGACCTCCTACGAGCAGTACTTC
J gene: TRBJ2-7
D gene: NA
V gene: TRBV19
clone size: NA